This T cell receptor (beta chain) was found in a study of blood T cell repertoires in COVID-19. Looking at the study overall: COVID-19 samples from acute and convalescent phases originated in the United States, Italy and Spain. The cDNA or gDNA used as material had been derived from T cells, B-cell-depleted T cells, or PBMCs.

Under the authors' procedure: Amplification of reference gene primers was used by the study to estimate nucleated cell counts. TCRdb keeps only in-frame clones here, not all; method: immunoSEQ multiplex PCR. The V and J calls and clone size are taken from that table; D and trimming were inferred from the DNA. The sample consists of 50,000 to 65,000 clones, approximately 85% of them appearing once. The clonotype was recovered from a human donor in a cohort sampled during active COVID-19. The sample comprised peripheral blood.

CDR3: CASRGQGADGYTF. The CDR3 DNA sequence: TGCGCCAGCAGAGGACAGGGGGCGGATGGCTACACCTTC. The gene calls are TRBV4-1 and TRBJ1-2, with 11 bases aligning to TRBD1. V lost 6 bases, J lost 6 bases, and 3 bases stayed unmatched. This CDR3 spans 13 amino acids. Germline V gene sequence: CDR1 MGHRA, CDR2 YSYEKL.